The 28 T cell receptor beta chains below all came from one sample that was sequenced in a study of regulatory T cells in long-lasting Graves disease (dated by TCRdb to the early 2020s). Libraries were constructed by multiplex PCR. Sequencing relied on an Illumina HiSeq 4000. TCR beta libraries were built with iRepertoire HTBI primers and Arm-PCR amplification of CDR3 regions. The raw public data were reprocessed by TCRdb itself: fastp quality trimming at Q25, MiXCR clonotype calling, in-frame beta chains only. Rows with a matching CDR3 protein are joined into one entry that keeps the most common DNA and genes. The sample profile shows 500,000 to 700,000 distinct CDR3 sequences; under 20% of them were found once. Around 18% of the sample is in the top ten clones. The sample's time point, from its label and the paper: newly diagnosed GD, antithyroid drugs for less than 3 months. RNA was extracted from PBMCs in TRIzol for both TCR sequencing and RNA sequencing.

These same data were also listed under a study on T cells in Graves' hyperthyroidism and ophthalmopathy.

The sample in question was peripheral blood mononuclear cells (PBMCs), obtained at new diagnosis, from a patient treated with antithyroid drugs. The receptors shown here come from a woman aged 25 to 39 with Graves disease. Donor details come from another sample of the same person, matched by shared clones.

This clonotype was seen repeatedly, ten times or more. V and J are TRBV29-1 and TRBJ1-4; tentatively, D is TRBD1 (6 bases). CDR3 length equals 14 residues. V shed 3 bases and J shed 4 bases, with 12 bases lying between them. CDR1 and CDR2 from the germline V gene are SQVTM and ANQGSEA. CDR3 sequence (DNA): TGCAGCGTTGATGGAGGACAGCTTAATGAAAAACTGTTTTTT. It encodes CSVDGGQLNEKLFF.

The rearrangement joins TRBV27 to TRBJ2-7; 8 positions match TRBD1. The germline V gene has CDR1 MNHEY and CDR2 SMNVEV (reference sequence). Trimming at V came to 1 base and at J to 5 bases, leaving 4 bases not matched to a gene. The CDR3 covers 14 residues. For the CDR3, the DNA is TGTGCCAGCAGTTTATGGGGACAGGTAAACGAGCAGTACTTC. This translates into CASSLWGQVNEQYF.

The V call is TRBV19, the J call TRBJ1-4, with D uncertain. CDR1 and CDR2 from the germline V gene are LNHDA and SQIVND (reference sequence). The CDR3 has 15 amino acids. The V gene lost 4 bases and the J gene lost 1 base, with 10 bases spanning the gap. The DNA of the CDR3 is TGTGCCAGTAGTAGTAACTGGCTAACTAATGAAAAACTGTTTTTT. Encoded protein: CASSSNWLTNEKLFF.

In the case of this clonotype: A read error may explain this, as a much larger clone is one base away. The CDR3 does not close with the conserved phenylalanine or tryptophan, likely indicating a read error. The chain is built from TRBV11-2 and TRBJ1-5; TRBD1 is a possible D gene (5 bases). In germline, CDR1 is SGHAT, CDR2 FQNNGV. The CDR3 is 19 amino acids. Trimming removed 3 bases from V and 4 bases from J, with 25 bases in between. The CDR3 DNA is TGTGCCAGCAGCTTCCGATTAGCAGGGCCGGAATATTGGAATCAGCCCCAGCATTCT. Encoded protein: CASSFRLAGPEYWNQPQHS.

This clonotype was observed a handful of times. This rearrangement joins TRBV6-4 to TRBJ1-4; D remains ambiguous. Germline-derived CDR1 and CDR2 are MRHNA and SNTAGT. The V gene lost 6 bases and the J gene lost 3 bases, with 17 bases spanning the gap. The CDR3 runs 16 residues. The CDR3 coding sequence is TGTGCCAGCAGCCTCGACGGACCTGGTTCTAATGAAAAACTGTTTTTT. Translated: CASSLDGPGSNEKLFF.

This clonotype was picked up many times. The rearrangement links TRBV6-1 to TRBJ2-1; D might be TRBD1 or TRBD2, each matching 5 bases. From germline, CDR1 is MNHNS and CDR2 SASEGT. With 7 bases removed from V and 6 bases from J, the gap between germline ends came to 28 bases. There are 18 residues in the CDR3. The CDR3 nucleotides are TGTGCCAGCAACCTAATACGCATCCGGGACCCTAAAACCAATGAGCAGTTCTTC. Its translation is CASNLIRIRDPKTNEQFF.

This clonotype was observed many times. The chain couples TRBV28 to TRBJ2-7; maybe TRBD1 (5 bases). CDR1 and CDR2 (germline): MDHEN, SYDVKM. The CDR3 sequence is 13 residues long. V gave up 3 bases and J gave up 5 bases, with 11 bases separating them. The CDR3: CASSFETDHEQYF. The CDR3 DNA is TGTGCCAGCAGTTTTGAGACAGACCACGAGCAGTACTTC.

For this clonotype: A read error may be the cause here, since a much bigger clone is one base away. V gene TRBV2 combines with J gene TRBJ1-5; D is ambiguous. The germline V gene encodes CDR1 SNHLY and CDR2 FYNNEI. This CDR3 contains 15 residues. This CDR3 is CASSEEYSSNQPQRF. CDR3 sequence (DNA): TGTGCCAGCAGTGAAGAATACAGTAGCAATCAGCCCCAGCGTTTT. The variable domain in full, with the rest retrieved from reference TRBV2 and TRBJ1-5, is EPEVTQTPSHQVTQMGQEVILRCVPISNHLYFYWYRQILGQKVEFLVSFYNNEISEKSEIFDDQFSVERPDGSNFTLKIRSTKLEDSAMYFCASSEEYSSNQPQRFGDGTRLSIL.

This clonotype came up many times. CDR3 bases: TGTGCCAGCGGGCACGGCAATCAGCCCCAGCATTTT. Its translation is CASGHGNQPQHF. The chain combines TRBV28 with TRBJ1-5; D not resolved. Per germline, CDR1 MDHEN and CDR2 SYDVKM. Trimming took 8 bases from V and 2 from J, leaving 7 bases between them. The CDR3 totals 12 residues.

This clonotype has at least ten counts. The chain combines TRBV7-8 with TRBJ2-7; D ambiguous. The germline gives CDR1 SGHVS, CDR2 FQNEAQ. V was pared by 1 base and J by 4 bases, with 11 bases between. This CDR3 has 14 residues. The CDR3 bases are TGTGCCAGCAGCTTAGTTGTAGGTCCGTACGAGCAGTACTTC. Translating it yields CASSLVVGPYEQYF.

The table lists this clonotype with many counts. For the CDR3, the DNA is TGCGCCAGCAGCTTAGGGGGACTAGCATCGGATACGCAGTATTTT. It translates to CASSLGGLASDTQYF. The V call is TRBV5-1, the J call TRBJ2-3; TRBD2 aligns across 9 bases. The CDR3 spans 15 residues. Germline CDR1 is SGHRS and CDR2 is YFSETQ. Trimming cost V 2 bases and J 6 bases; bases outside gene matches: 7.

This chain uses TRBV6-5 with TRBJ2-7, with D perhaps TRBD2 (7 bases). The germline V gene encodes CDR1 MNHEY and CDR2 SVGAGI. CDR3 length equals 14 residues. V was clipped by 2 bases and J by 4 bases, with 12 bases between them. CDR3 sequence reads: CASSYEGGLYEQYF. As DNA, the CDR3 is TGTGCCAGCAGTTACGAGGGGGGGTTATACGAGCAGTACTTC.

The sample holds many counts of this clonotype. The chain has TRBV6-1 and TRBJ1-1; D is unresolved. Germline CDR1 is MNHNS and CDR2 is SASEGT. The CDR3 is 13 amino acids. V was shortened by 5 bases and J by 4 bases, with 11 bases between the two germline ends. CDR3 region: CASSRAVGTEAFF. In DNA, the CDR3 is TGTGCCAGCAGTAGGGCGGTAGGCACTGAAGCTTTCTTT.

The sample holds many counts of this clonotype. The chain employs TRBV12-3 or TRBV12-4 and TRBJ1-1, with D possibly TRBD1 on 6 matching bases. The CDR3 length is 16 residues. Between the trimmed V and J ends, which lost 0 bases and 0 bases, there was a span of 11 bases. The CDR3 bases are TGTGCCAGCAGTTTAGCAGGGGGTACCATGAACACTGAAGCTTTCTTT. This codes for CASSLAGGTMNTEAFF.

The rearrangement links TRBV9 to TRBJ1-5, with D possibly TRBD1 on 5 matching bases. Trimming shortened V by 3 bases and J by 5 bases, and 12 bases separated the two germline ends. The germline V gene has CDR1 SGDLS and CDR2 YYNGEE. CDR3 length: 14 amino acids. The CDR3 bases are TGTGCCAGCAGCGAATGGGGGAGCGATCAGCCCCAGCATTTT. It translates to CASSEWGSDQPQHF.

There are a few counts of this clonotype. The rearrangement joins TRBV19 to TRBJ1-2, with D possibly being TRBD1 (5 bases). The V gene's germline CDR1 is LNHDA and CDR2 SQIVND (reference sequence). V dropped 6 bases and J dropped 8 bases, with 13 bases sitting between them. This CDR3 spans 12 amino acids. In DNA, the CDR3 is TGTGCCAGTAGGACAGAAATAGGCGGCTACACCTTC. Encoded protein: CASRTEIGGYTF.

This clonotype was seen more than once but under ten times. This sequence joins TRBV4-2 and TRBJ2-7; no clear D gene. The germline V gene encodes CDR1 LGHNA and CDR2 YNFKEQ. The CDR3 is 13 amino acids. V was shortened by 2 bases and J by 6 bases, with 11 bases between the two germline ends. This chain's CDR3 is CASSQQWGSEQYF. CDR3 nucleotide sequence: TGTGCCAGCAGCCAACAGTGGGGTAGCGAGCAGTACTTC.

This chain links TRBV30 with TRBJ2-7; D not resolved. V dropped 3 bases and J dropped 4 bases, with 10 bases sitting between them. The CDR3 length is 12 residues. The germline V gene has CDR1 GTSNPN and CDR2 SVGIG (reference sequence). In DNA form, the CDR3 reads TGTGCCTGGAGCCCCGGCCGTTACGAGCAGTACTTC. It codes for CAWSPGRYEQYF.

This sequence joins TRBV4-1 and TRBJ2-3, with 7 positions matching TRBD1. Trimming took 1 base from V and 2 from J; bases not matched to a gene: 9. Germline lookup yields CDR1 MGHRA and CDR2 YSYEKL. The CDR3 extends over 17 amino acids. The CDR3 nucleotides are TGCGCCAGCAGCCAAGCCTTGGCAGGGGGATTCACAGATACGCAGTATTTT. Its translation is CASSQALAGGFTDTQYF.

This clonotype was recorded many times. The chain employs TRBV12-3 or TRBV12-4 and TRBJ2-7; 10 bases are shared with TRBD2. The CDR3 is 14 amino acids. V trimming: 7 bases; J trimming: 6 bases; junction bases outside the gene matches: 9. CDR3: CASKLGTSAGEQYF. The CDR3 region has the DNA TGTGCCAGCAAATTGGGGACTAGCGCGGGCGAGCAGTACTTC.

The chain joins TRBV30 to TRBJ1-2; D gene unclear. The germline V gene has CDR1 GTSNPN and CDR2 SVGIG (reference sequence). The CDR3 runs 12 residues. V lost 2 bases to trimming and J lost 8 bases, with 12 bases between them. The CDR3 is CAWSRVVAGYTF. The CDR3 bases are TGTGCCTGGAGTCGGGTCGTCGCCGGCTACACCTTC. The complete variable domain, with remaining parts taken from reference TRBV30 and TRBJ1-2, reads SQTIHQWPATLVQPVGSPLSLECTVEGTSNPNLYWYRQAAGRGLQLLFYSVGIGQISSEVPQNLSASRPQDRQFILSSKKLLLSDSGFYLCAWSRVVAGYTFGSGTRLTVV.

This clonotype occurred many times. Here the CDR3 DNA reads TGTGCCAGCAGCGTTAGTGCAAAGGAGCAGTACTTC. It yields the protein CASSVSAKEQYF. The V gene is TRBV6-1, the J gene TRBJ2-7; D is ambiguous. There are 12 residues in the CDR3. Between the trimmed V and J ends, which lost 6 bases and 7 bases, there was a span of 13 bases. Germline-derived CDR1 and CDR2 are MNHNS and SASEGT.

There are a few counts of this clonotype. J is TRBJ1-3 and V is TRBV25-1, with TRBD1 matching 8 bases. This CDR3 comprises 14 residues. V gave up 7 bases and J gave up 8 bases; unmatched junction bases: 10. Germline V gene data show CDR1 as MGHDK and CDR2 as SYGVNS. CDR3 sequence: CASKTTGVRDTIYF. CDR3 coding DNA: TGTGCCAGCAAGACGACAGGGGTTCGGGACACCATATATTTT.

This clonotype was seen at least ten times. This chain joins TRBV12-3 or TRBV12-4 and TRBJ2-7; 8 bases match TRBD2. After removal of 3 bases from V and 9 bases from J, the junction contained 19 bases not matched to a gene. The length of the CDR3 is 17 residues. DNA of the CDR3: TGTGCCAGCAGTTTTCGCCCTCTAGCGGGCGCTCCTATCAGGCAGTACTTC. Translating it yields CASSFRPLAGAPIRQYF.

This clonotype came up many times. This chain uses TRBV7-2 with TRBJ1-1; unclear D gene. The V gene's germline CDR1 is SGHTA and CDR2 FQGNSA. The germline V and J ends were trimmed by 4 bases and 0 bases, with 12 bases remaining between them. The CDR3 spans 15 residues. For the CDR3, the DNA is TGTGCCAGCAGCTACACAGAGGGAATGAACACTGAAGCTTTCTTT. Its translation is CASSYTEGMNTEAFF.

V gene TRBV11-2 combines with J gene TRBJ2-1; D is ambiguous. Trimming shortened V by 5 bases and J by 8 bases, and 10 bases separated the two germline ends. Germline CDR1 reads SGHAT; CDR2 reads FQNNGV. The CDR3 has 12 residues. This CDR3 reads CASSPTRDEQFF. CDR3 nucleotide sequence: TGTGCCAGCAGCCCCACTCGGGATGAGCAGTTCTTC.

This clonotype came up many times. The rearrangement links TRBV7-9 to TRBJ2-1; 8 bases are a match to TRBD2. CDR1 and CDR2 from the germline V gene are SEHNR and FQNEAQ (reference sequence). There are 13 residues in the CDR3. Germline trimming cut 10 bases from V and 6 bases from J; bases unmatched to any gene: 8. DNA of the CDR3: TGTGCCAACTCCCCCGGGACTAGCAATGAGCAGTTCTTC. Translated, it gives CANSPGTSNEQFF. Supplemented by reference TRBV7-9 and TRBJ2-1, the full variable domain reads DTGVSQNPRHKITKRGQNVTFRCDPISEHNRLYWYRQTLGQGPEFLTYFQNEAQLEKSRLLSDRFSAERPKGSFSTLEIQRTEQGDSAMYLCANSPGTSNEQFFGPGTRLTVL.

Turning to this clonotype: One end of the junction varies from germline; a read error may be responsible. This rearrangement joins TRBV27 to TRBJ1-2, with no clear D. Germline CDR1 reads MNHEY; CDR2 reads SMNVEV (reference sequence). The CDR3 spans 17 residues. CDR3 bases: TGTGCCAGCAGTGCAATAAGGGTTCAGTGGTCCCCGCATGGCTACAACTTC. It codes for CASSAIRVQWSPHGYNF.